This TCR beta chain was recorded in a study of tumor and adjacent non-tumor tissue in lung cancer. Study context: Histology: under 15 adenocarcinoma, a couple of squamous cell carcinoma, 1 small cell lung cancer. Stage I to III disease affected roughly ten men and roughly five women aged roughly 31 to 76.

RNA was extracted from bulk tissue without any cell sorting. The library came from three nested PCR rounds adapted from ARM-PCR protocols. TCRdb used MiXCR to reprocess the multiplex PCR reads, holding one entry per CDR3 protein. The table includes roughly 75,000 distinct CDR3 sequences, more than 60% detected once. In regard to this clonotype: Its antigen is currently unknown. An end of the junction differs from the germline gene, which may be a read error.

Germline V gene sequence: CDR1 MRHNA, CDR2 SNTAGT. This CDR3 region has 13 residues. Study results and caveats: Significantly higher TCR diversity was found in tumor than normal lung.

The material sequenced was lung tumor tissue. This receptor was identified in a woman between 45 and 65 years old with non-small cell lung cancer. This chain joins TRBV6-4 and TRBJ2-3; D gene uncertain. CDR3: CASRDTSTDTQYF. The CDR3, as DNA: TGTGCCAGCCGTGACACGAGCACAGATACGCAGTATTTT.